A single sample gave rise to the 26 T cell receptor beta chains below, sequenced in a study of T cells in Graves' hyperthyroidism and ophthalmopathy (dated by TCRdb to between 2018 and 2021). The library was built by means of multiplex PCR. Sequencing was performed on an Illumina HiSeq 2000. Amplification of TCR beta CDR3 regions was carried out from RNA transcripts. The first round of RT-PCR for the TCR CDR3 was performed with the HTBI primer set and the Qiagen OneStep RT-PCR kit. TCRdb itself trimmed the public reads at Q25 with fastp, ran MiXCR and retained productive beta chains. Each CDR3 protein appears once, grouped with its most common genes and DNA. This sample has around 620,000 distinct CDR3 sequences in its table, and around 42% of those were observed once. The ten largest clones take up around 20% of the sample. The sample comprised peripheral blood or thyroid tissue (not recorded which). The receptors come from an adult woman with Graves' disease, either hyperthyroidism or ophthalmopathy (not recorded which).

This clonotype was counted once. This sequence joins TRBV29-1 and TRBJ1-1, with 7 nucleotides matching TRBD1. V dropped 7 bases and J dropped 0; count of bases not matched to a gene: 5. The CDR3 loop spans 13 amino acids. Germline lookup yields CDR1 SQVTM and CDR2 ANQGSEA. CDR3 loop: CSALGTVNTEAFF. Here the CDR3 DNA reads TGCAGCGCCCTCGGGACAGTGAACACTGAAGCTTTCTTT.

The chain carries TRBV6-1 and TRBJ1-1; D is ambiguous. CDR1 MNHNS and CDR2 SASEGT come from the germline V gene. V gave up 5 bases and J gave up 2 bases, with 18 bases separating them. CDR3 length: 16 residues. For the CDR3, the DNA is TGTGCCAGCAGTTTCGCTCTTTTTGGATTTAACACTGAAGCTTTCTTT. Its translation is CASSFALFGFNTEAFF.

In this sample, this clonotype turned up a few times. The rearrangement joins TRBV28 to TRBJ1-5; 7 bases are shared with TRBD1. After removal of 5 bases from V and 4 bases from J, the junction contained 8 bases not matched to a gene. Germline loops: CDR1 MDHEN, CDR2 SYDVKM. This CDR3 comprises 15 residues. CDR3 DNA: TGTGCCAGCAGTATATCGGGGACAGTAAATCAGCCCCAGCATTTT. Encoded protein: CASSISGTVNQPQHF.

The V gene is TRBV11-2, the J gene TRBJ2-5; 8 bases line up with TRBD2. The CDR3 sequence is 14 residues long. Germline lookup yields CDR1 SGHAT and CDR2 FQNNGV. J lost 2 bases, V lost 5 bases, and 4 bases had no gene match. In nucleotides, the CDR3 is TGTGCCAGCAGCGCGCCGGGAGGGCAAGAGACCCAGTACTTC. It codes for CASSAPGGQETQYF.

This clonotype was seen more than once but under ten times. The rearrangement joins TRBV20-1 to TRBJ2-3; D may be TRBD1 (7 bases). The CDR3 is made up of 13 amino acids. The germline gives CDR1 DFQATT, CDR2 SNEGSKA (reference sequence). V was trimmed by 5 bases and J by 3 bases, leaving 12 bases between them. This CDR3 is CSAGGGGTDTQYF. CDR3 in DNA: TGCAGTGCTGGAGGGGGCGGAACAGATACGCAGTATTTT.

This clonotype appeared many times. The rearrangement joins TRBV14 to TRBJ1-5; no reliable D call. Looked up from germline, CDR1 is SGHDN and CDR2 is FVKESK. The CDR3 runs 16 residues. The V end was cut by 0 bases, the J end by 2 bases, with 11 bases between. CDR3 nucleotide sequence: TGTGCCAGCAGCCAAGAAGCCCGGGCCTGCAATCAGCCCCAGCATTTT. Protein: CASSQEARACNQPQHF.

Only a few counts were recorded for this clonotype. The V gene is TRBV11-2, the J gene TRBJ2-3; 10 bases agree with TRBD1. CDR3 length: 14 amino acids. The germline V gene has CDR1 SGHAT and CDR2 FQNNGV. The ends lost 6 bases at V and 1 base at J; junction bases unmatched: 1. The CDR3 protein is CASRGTGGTDTQYF. DNA of the CDR3: TGTGCCAGCAGGGGGACAGGGGGCACAGATACGCAGTATTTT.

The gene calls are TRBV25-1 and TRBJ2-5; D uncertain. V shed 6 bases and J shed 8 bases, with 19 bases lying between them. The CDR3 runs 14 residues. Germline CDR1 reads MGHDK; CDR2 reads SYGVNS. CDR3 in amino acids: CASSLVRRWGTQYF. The CDR3, as DNA: TGTGCCAGCAGCTTAGTGAGGCGTTGGGGTACCCAGTACTTC.

V usage is TRBV29-1 and J usage is TRBJ1-4; 9 bases are a match to TRBD1. The CDR3 spans 13 residues. V shed 6 bases and J 8 bases; nucleotides not matched to a gene: 7. Germline V lookup: CDR1 SQVTM, CDR2 ANQGSEA. The DNA of the CDR3 is TGCAGCGTCTACCGGGACAGGGACGAAAAACTGTTTTTT. Translated: CSVYRDRDEKLFF. The entire variable domain, with the rest obtained from reference TRBV29-1 and TRBJ1-4, is as follows: SAVISQKPSRDICQRGTSLTIQCQVDSQVTMMFWYRQQPGQSLTLIATANQGSEATYESGFVIDKFPISRPNLTFSTLTVSNMSPEDSSIYLCSVYRDRDEKLFFGSGTQLSVL.

This clonotype was seen just once. The junction departs from germline at one end; a sequencing error may be responsible. The V and J genes are TRBV7-9 and TRBJ2-7, with D possibly TRBD2 on 6 matching bases. The CDR3 totals 14 residues. Germline CDR1 and CDR2: SEHNR and FQNEAQ (reference sequence). CDR3 sequence (DNA): TGCGCCAGCAGCTTGATGGGACTCCTGGGCGAGCAGTACTTC. This sequence encodes CASSLMGLLGEQYF.

This clonotype was detected many times. CDR3 protein: CSARQDIVSYEQYF. CDR3 nucleotide sequence: TGCAGTGCCAGGCAAGACATTGTCTCCTACGAGCAGTACTTC. The chain uses TRBV20-1 and TRBJ2-7; the D is unclear. V was pared by 6 bases and J by 0 bases, with 15 bases between. This CDR3 is built from 14 residues. Germline V lookup: CDR1 DFQATT, CDR2 SNEGSKA (reference sequence).

CDR3 DNA sequence: TGTGCCACCAGCATCTCCCGGGACAGCAATCAGCCCCAGCATTTT. As protein: CATSISRDSNQPQHF. The V call is TRBV15, the J call TRBJ1-5; tentative D call: TRBD1 (5 bases). The CDR3 covers 15 residues. The V gene lost 4 bases and the J gene lost 1 base, with 11 bases spanning the gap. The germline gives CDR1 LNHNV, CDR2 YYDKDF (reference sequence).

The chain joins TRBV29-1 to TRBJ2-7; 7 positions match TRBD2. CDR1 is SQVTM, CDR2 ANQGSEA, per germline. Trimming at V came to 8 bases and at J to 4 bases, leaving 11 bases not matched to a gene. CDR3 length: 13 residues. This chain's CDR3 is CSSPRREGYEQYF. CDR3 DNA sequence: TGCAGCAGTCCCCGCAGGGAGGGATACGAGCAGTACTTC.

To note about this clonotype: This sequence may be a read error, since a much larger clone differs from it by one base. The rearrangement joins TRBV3-1 to TRBJ1-2, with D possibly TRBD1 on 6 matching bases. The V gene's germline CDR1 is LGHDT and CDR2 YNNKEL (reference sequence). V was cut by 9 bases and J by 7 bases, with 21 bases left in between. This CDR3 comprises 14 residues. The CDR3 nucleotides read TGTGCCAGTAGGCCATATCGGACAGCCCTTGGCTACACCTTC. Encoded protein: CASRPYRTALGYTF.

Only a few counts were recorded for this clonotype. The chain is built from TRBV15 and TRBJ2-7; D unclear. V was cut by 3 bases and J by 2 bases, with 11 bases left in between. Germline assignment: CDR1 LNHNV and CDR2 YYDKDF (reference sequence). This CDR3 spans 14 amino acids. The CDR3 DNA sequence: TGTGCCACCAGCAGGCCCGGGCCGACCTACGAGCAGTACTTC. Protein: CATSRPGPTYEQYF. Filled out from reference TRBV15 and TRBJ2-7, the complete variable domain reads DAMVIQNPRYQVTQFGKPVTLSCSQTLNHNVMYWYQQKSSQAPKLLFHYYDKDFNNEADTPDNFQSRRPNTSFCFLDIRSPGLGDTAMYLCATSRPGPTYEQYFGPGTRLTVT.

This chain joins TRBV13 and TRBJ2-7, with TRBD1 matching over 11 bases. The CDR3 contains 16 residues. Germline assignment: CDR1 PRHDT and CDR2 FYEKMQ (reference sequence). The ends lost 5 bases at V and 4 bases at J; junction bases unmatched: 10. The chain's CDR3 is CASSRHRTGGTYEQYF. The CDR3, as DNA: TGTGCCAGCAGCCGCCATAGGACAGGGGGCACGTACGAGCAGTACTTC.

This clonotype was counted at least ten times. The chain is built from TRBV27 and TRBJ2-5; 12 nucleotides agree with TRBD2. This CDR3 is 14 amino acids long. From germline, CDR1 is MNHEY and CDR2 SMNVEV (reference sequence). The ends lost 6 bases at V and 5 bases at J; junction bases unmatched: 4. CDR3 protein: CASSLTSGGETQYF. CDR3 nucleotides: TGTGCCAGCAGCCTGACTAGCGGGGGCGAGACCCAGTACTTC.

This clonotype was detected many times. This sequence joins TRBV9 and TRBJ1-2; the D gene is possibly TRBD1 (6 bases). The V end lost 0 bases, the J end lost 8 bases, and 20 bases lay between the germline ends. CDR1 SGDLS and CDR2 YYNGEE come from the germline V gene. The CDR3 runs 16 residues. CDR3 amino acids: CASSVDGEGGIGGYTF. The CDR3 nucleotides are TGTGCCAGCAGCGTAGATGGAGAGGGGGGCATTGGAGGCTACACCTTC.

The chain is built from TRBV10-3 and TRBJ2-1; possible D gene TRBD1, 6 bases. The CDR3 is 13 residues long. V was shortened by 3 bases and J by 9 bases, with 12 bases between the two germline ends. Germline CDR1 is ENHRY and CDR2 is SYGVKD. This chain's CDR3 is CAISEVGAGEQFF. For the CDR3, the DNA is TGTGCCATCAGTGAAGTGGGGGCGGGTGAGCAGTTCTTC.

This clonotype was recorded at least ten times. The rearrangement uses TRBV25-1 and TRBJ1-5, with 7 bases identical to TRBD1. Germline CDR1 and CDR2: MGHDK and SYGVNS. V shed 6 bases, J shed 1 base, and the junction held 6 bases outside the gene matches. This CDR3 has 15 amino acids. CDR3 in DNA: TGTGCCAGCAGAGACAAGGACAGGAGCAATCAGCCCCAGCATTTT. Translating it yields CASRDKDRSNQPQHF.

This clonotype appeared a few times. The gene calls are TRBV2 and TRBJ2-1, with TRBD2 identical over 15 bases. The CDR3 is 16 amino acids. With V trimmed by 3 bases and J by 8 bases, 5 bases remained unmatched. The germline V gene encodes CDR1 SNHLY and CDR2 FYNNEI. The CDR3 here is CASSEVGTSGRYEQFF. DNA for the CDR3: TGTGCCAGCAGTGAGGTTGGGACTAGCGGGAGGTATGAGCAGTTCTTC. The full variable domain, rest sourced from reference TRBV2 and TRBJ2-1, is EPEVTQTPSHQVTQMGQEVILRCVPISNHLYFYWYRQILGQKVEFLVSFYNNEISEKSEIFDDQFSVERPDGSNFTLKIRSTKLEDSAMYFCASSEVGTSGRYEQFFGPGTRLTVL.

The rearrangement uses TRBV20-1 and TRBJ1-3; TRBD1 matches at 7 bases. V was pared by 0 bases and J by 0 bases, with 8 bases of the junction left unmatched. The CDR3 loop spans 17 amino acids. Germline V gives CDR1 DFQATT, CDR2 SNEGSKA (reference sequence). Written as DNA, the CDR3 is TGCAGTGCTAGAGATGTTACGGGACAGTCCTCTGGAAACACCATATATTTT. This encodes CSARDVTGQSSGNTIYF.

The V call is TRBV4-2, the J call TRBJ1-1; 7 positions agree with TRBD1. CDR1 and CDR2 (germline): LGHNA, YNFKEQ. Trimming cost V 3 bases and J 4 bases; bases outside gene matches: 11. The CDR3 has 16 residues. The CDR3 DNA follows: TGTGCCAGCAGCCAGGATCTACAGGGGATGGGCACTGAAGCTTTCTTT. Residues: CASSQDLQGMGTEAFF.

The genes are TRBV7-9 and TRBJ2-3, with a weak D call TRBD1 (5 bases). In germline, CDR1 is SEHNR, CDR2 FQNEAQ (reference sequence). CDR3 length: 17 residues. Deletions cut 0 bases from V and 2 bases from J, with 15 bases between. The CDR3 nucleotides read TGTGCCAGCAGCTTAGCTTCCGGACAATTGCCCACAGATACGCAGTATTTT. It yields the protein CASSLASGQLPTDTQYF.

This clonotype occurred many times. This chain links TRBV11-2 with TRBJ2-2; TRBD1 aligns across 9 bases. CDR3 length: 18 residues. In germline, CDR1 is SGHAT, CDR2 FQNNGV. With V trimmed by 3 bases and J by 6 bases, 14 bases remained unmatched. The CDR3 DNA reads as TGTGCCAGCAGCTTCAGCCCCGGGACAGGGTTAAGAGCCGGGGAGCTGTTTTTT. It encodes CASSFSPGTGLRAGELFF. The full variable domain, completed using reference TRBV11-2 and TRBJ2-2, is EAGVAQSPRYKIIEKRQSVAFWCNPISGHATLYWYQQILGQGPKLLIQFQNNGVVDDSQLPKDRFSAERLKGVDSTLKIQPAKLEDSAVYLCASSFSPGTGLRAGELFFGEGSRLTVL.

The DNA of the CDR3 is TGTGCCACCAGCAGAGATCTGGCGTTGAGGGAGCAGTACTTC. Its translation: CATSRDLALREQYF. The chain combines TRBV15 with TRBJ2-7; D gene unclear. CDR3 length: 14 amino acids. Germline V CDR1 and CDR2: LNHNV, YYDKDF (reference sequence). Trimming stripped 0 bases from V and 7 bases from J, with 13 bases between.